The 18 T cell receptor beta chains reported below all come from one sample, sequenced in a study of blood T cells in healthy people across ages. A sample-barcoded 5' primer and a J-beta primer mix were used in a second PCR of roughly 6 to 11 cycles. MiXCR was run by TCRdb on the 5' RACE reads, yielding one entry per CDR3 protein. Of about 680,000 distinct CDR3 sequences in the sample, 49% were seen once. Sequencing input: blood. The receptors come from a woman aged 55-69 years in good health.

The chain has TRBV5-6 and TRBJ2-7; 10 bases line up with TRBD2. The CDR3 consists of 16 residues. Germline V gives CDR1 SGHDT, CDR2 YYEEEE. V was pared by 4 bases and J by 2 bases, with 9 bases of the junction left unmatched. CDR3 in DNA: TGTGCCAGCAGCCCTCCTTGGACTAGCGGTACCTACGAGCAGTACTTC. Protein: CASSPPWTSGTYEQYF.

V gene TRBV29-1 combines with J gene TRBJ1-1; 8 bases are a match to TRBD1. CDR1 is SQVTM, CDR2 ANQGSEA, per germline. Germline trimming cut 7 bases from V and 4 bases from J; bases unmatched to any gene: 8. The CDR3 consists of 13 residues. The DNA of the CDR3 is TGCAGCGCAGTCCGGACAGGGAGCACTGAAGCTTTCTTT. Its translation is CSAVRTGSTEAFF.

The chain joins TRBV2 to TRBJ2-1; 10 bases are shared with TRBD1. V lost 6 bases and J lost 6; bases outside the gene matches: 2. Germline V CDR1 and CDR2: SNHLY, FYNNEI. CDR3 length: 13 residues. The CDR3 region has the DNA TGTGCCAGCAGGCGGGACAGGGGCAATGAGCAGTTCTTC. Translation: CASRRDRGNEQFF. Full variable domain (remainder filled in from reference TRBV2 and TRBJ2-1): EPEVTQTPSHQVTQMGQEVILRCVPISNHLYFYWYRQILGQKVEFLVSFYNNEISEKSEIFDDQFSVERPDGSNFTLKIRSTKLEDSAMYFCASRRDRGNEQFFGPGTRLTVL.

The chain carries TRBV7-6 and TRBJ2-1; D might be TRBD1 or TRBD2, each matching 5 bases. V shed 5 bases and J shed 8 bases, with 13 bases lying between them. Germline assignment: CDR1 SGHVS and CDR2 FNYEAQ. The CDR3 contains 13 residues. This chain's CDR3 is CASSPILGHEQFF. DNA of the CDR3: TGTGCCAGCAGCCCCATCTTGGGACATGAGCAGTTCTTC.

The rearrangement links TRBV7-2 to TRBJ2-6; D gene uncertain. Per the germline V gene, CDR1 is SGHTA and CDR2 is FQGNSA. V shed 1 base and J shed 0 bases, with 7 bases lying between them. The CDR3 is made up of 16 amino acids. CDR3 DNA sequence: TGTGCCAGCAGCTTAGGACGGAGCTCTGGGGCCAACGTCCTGACTTTC. Protein sequence: CASSLGRSSGANVLTF.

The chain joins TRBV20-1 to TRBJ1-2; 10 nucleotides align to TRBD1. The CDR3 has 15 amino acids. The trim removed 1 base at V and 2 bases at J, leaving 4 bases unmatched. Germline CDR1 is DFQATT and CDR2 is SNEGSKA (reference sequence). The CDR3 bases are TGCAGTGCTAGAGCCCCGGGACAGGGGAACTATGGCTACACCTTC. It encodes CSARAPGQGNYGYTF.

A single count supports this clonotype. J is TRBJ2-1 and V is TRBV20-1; 7 bases map to TRBD2. The length of the CDR3 is 15 residues. The junction had 10 bases not matched to a gene; V was cut back by 1 base and J by 7 bases. Germline CDR1 and CDR2: DFQATT and SNEGSKA (reference sequence). The CDR3 sequence: CSARVARGGRNEQFF. The DNA for the CDR3 is TGCAGTGCTAGAGTGGCACGGGGAGGGCGGAATGAGCAGTTCTTC.

Concerning this clonotype itself: Since a much larger clone is just one base distant, this may be a read error. V and J are TRBV28 and TRBJ1-2, with D possibly matching TRBD1 (6 bases). CDR3 size: 12 residues. Looked up from germline, CDR1 is MDHEN and CDR2 is SYDVKM. The V end lost 8 bases, the J end lost 7 bases, and 14 bases lay between the germline ends. DNA for the CDR3: TGTGCCAGCGCCTTGGGGGCCTGTGGCTACACCTTC. Translation: CASALGACGYTF.

This clonotype has just a few counts. The CDR3 is CASSSQYF. DNA of the CDR3: TGTGCCAGCAGTTCCCAGTACTTC. The rearrangement joins TRBV12-3 or TRBV12-4 to TRBJ2-4; D gene uncertain. Trimming left V 4 bases short and J 13 bases short, with 2 bases between. The CDR3 is 8 residues long.

The V and J genes are TRBV29-1 and TRBJ2-6, with D perhaps assigned TRBD1 or TRBD2 (6 bases each). Germline CDR1 SQVTM, CDR2 ANQGSEA. Trimming removed 7 bases from V and 0 bases from J, with 22 bases in between. CDR3 length equals 18 residues. DNA of the CDR3: TGCAGCGCTCTCTCCTGGGGGGCGGAGAGCTCTGGGGCCAACGTCCTGACTTTC. Protein product: CSALSWGAESSGANVLTF.

A few counts support this clonotype. CDR3 amino acids: CASSMTGSSYEQYF. The DNA of the CDR3 is TGTGCCAGCAGCATGACAGGGAGCTCCTACGAGCAGTACTTC. The gene calls are TRBV5-5 and TRBJ2-7; 7 bases align to TRBD1. The germline V gene has CDR1 SGHKS and CDR2 YYEKEE (reference sequence). This CDR3 has 14 amino acids. V was clipped by 4 bases and J by 0 bases; unmatched bases: 4.

This clonotype was seen only a few times. The CDR3 spells CASSPRGVRDTQYF. CDR3 nucleotides: TGTGCCAGCAGCCCTCGAGGCGTTAGGGATACGCAGTATTTT. This chain links TRBV7-2 with TRBJ2-3; D gene unclear. Germline values: CDR1 SGHTA, CDR2 FQGNSA. The CDR3 is made up of 14 amino acids. V dropped 5 bases and J dropped 6 bases, with 15 bases sitting between them.

The chain links TRBV2 to TRBJ2-3; D might be TRBD1 (5 bases). Germline values: CDR1 SNHLY, CDR2 FYNNEI. The V end lost 7 bases, the J end lost 0 bases, and 11 bases lay between the germline ends. CDR3 length equals 14 residues. The CDR3 region has the DNA TGTGCCAGCATCGACAGTTCTAGCACAGATACGCAGTATTTT. It specifies CASIDSSSTDTQYF.

This clonotype was counted between two and nine times. The J gene is TRBJ2-5, the V gene TRBV7-2; D not certain. The CDR3 consists of 13 residues. Looked up from germline, CDR1 is SGHTA and CDR2 is FQGNSA. V was clipped by 4 bases and J by 11 bases, with 17 bases between them. The CDR3 coding sequence is TGTGCCAGCAGCTCCTCGGACCAAGGAGAGCAGTACTTC. Protein product: CASSSSDQGEQYF.

V and J are TRBV7-2 and TRBJ1-2, with 8 bases fitting TRBD1. CDR1 and CDR2 from the germline V gene are SGHTA and FQGNSA. V shed 4 bases, J shed 8 bases, and the junction held 3 bases outside the gene matches. The CDR3 has 12 amino acids. The CDR3 loop reads CASSWGQAGYTF. CDR3 coding DNA: TGTGCCAGCAGCTGGGGACAGGCGGGCTACACCTTC.

This clonotype showed up just a few times. The rearrangement uses TRBV11-2 and TRBJ1-1, with TRBD1 as a possible D gene (6 bases). Trimming removed 4 bases at V and 1 base at J, with 13 bases between. CDR1 is SGHAT, CDR2 FQNNGV, per germline. CDR3 length: 15 residues. The CDR3 spells CASSSPGHRNTEAFF. The CDR3 DNA reads TGTGCCAGCAGCTCCCCGGGACACCGGAACACTGAAGCTTTCTTT.

CDR3 nucleotides: TGCAGCGTCAACAGGGTTTCGGGTGGCTACACCTTC. This encodes CSVNRVSGGYTF. The chain uses TRBV29-1 and TRBJ1-2, with a possible D match to TRBD1 (6 bases). V shed 6 bases and J shed 7 bases, with 15 bases lying between them. Germline V gene lookup returns CDR1 SQVTM and CDR2 ANQGSEA. This CDR3 comprises 12 residues.

The chain is built from TRBV29-1 and TRBJ2-3, with D possibly being TRBD2 (6 bases). V dropped 1 base and J dropped 0 bases, with 8 bases sitting between them. Germline CDR1 reads SQVTM; CDR2 reads ANQGSEA. The CDR3 spans 14 residues. This CDR3 reads CSVEAGESTDTQYF. The CDR3 nucleotides read TGCAGCGTTGAAGCGGGGGAGAGCACAGATACGCAGTATTTT.